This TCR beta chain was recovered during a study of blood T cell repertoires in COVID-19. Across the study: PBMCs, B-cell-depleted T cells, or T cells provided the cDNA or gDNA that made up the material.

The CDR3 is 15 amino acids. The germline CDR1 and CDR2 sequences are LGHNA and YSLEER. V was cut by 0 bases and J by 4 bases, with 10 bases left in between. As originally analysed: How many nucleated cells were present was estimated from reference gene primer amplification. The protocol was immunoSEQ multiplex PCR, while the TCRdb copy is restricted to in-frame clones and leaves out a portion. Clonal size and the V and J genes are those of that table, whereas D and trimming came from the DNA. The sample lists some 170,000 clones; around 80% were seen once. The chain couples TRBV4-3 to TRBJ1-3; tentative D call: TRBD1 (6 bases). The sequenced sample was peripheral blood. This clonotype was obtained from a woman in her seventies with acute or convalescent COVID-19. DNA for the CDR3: TGCGCCAGCAGCCAAGAAGGGGGGGACGGAAACACCATATATTTT. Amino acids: CASSQEGGDGNTIYF.